The following is a T cell receptor (beta chain) sequence with its context. The data were taken from a study of blood T cell repertoires in COVID-19. On the study more broadly: Samples of COVID-19 (acute and convalescent) were obtained from the United States, Italy and Spain. PBMCs, B-cell-depleted T cells, or T cells were the source of the cDNA or gDNA that made up the material.

Source study methods: Cell counts per sample came from amplifying reference gene primers. The data were produced by immunoSEQ multiplex PCR, yet TCRdb's version contains in-frame clones alone and is incomplete. The V and J calls and clone size are taken from that table; D and trimming were inferred from the DNA. The sample records 100,000 or so clones, roughly 84% being singletons. This sequence originates from a man aged 70 or older with active or convalescent COVID-19. Material for sequencing was peripheral blood.

CDR3 in amino acids: CASSFIPLHF. As DNA, the CDR3 is TGTGCCAGCAGCTTTATACCCCTCCACTTT. The chain employs TRBV7-6 and TRBJ1-6; no clear D gene. Looked up from germline, CDR1 is SGHVS and CDR2 is FNYEAQ. Trimming stripped 3 bases from V and 12 bases from J, with 3 bases between. The CDR3 is 10 residues long.